This T cell receptor (beta chain) emerged from a study of CD8+ T cells in alopecia areata. Background on the study: Treated patients swallowed 5 to 10 mg of oral tofacitinib twice daily. Severity in treated patients was scored by percentage of scalp area affected. General study points: Alopecia totalis/universalis scalp especially showed more expanded CD8+ clones than normal scalp.

This clone turned up a few times. No antigen is known for it. Treatment noted: oral pan-JAK inhibitor, 5-10 mg twice daily. It was cDNA, reverse transcribed from extracted RNA, that served as the sequencing template. Assay used: immunoSEQ multiplex PCR; TCRdb lists only in-frame clones, some missing. The data contain roughly 190,000 clones, 55% to 70% of them singletons. The CDR3 extends over 16 amino acids. The ends were cut back, 4 bases at V and 1 base at J, with 13 bases in the middle. The germline CDR1 and CDR2 sequences are SNHLY and FYNNEI. This specimen consisted of CD4+ T cells sorted from blood, obtained at week 4, from a patient treated with tofacitinib. The receptor was isolated from a human donor with alopecia areata. The chain links TRBV2 to TRBJ2-2; perhaps TRBD2 as D (6 bases). The CDR3 coding sequence is TGTGCCAGCAGTGCCGGCAGGCGGGAGAACACCGGGGAGCTGTTTTTT. It encodes CASSAGRRENTGELFF.